What follows is one T cell receptor (beta chain) and its context. This record belongs to a study of blood T cell repertoires in COVID-19. Study information: Sites in the United States, Italy and Spain provided acute and convalescent COVID-19 samples. PBMCs, B-cell-depleted T cells, or T cells provided the cDNA or gDNA that made up the material.

From germline, CDR1 is MNHEY and CDR2 SVGAGI. This CDR3 is built from 13 residues. Trimming pared 10 bases from V and 3 bases from J, leaving 15 bases between. Original processing methods: Amplification of reference gene primers was used by the study to estimate nucleated cell counts. Using immunoSEQ multiplex PCR, the repertoire was profiled, and TCRdb retains in-frame clones only, with some absent. That table is the source of V, J and clone size, and D and trimming were worked out from the DNA. Among roughly 69,000 clones listed, approximately 79% were seen once. The receptor comes from a human donor in a cohort sampled during active COVID-19. This chain links TRBV6-5 with TRBJ1-1; a weak D match, TRBD1 (5 bases). Sequencing was performed on peripheral blood. Here the CDR3 reads CANLQGAYTEAFF. CDR3 in DNA: TGTGCCAACCTCCAAGGGGCCTACACTGAAGCTTTCTTT.